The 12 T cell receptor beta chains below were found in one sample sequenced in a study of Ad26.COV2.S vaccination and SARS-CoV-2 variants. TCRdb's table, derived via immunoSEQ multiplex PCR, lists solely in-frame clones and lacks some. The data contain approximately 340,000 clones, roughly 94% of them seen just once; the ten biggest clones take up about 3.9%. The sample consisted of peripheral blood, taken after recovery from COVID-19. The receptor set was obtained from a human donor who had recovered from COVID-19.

The CDR3 here is CASSPGASGDYGYTF. Written as DNA, the CDR3 is TGTGCCAGCTCACCGGGCGCCTCGGGTGACTATGGCTACACCTTC. This chain uses TRBV18 with TRBJ1-2; D is undetermined. Trimming shortened V by 3 bases and J by 3 bases, and 14 bases separated the two germline ends. This CDR3 region has 15 residues. CDR1 is KGHSH, CDR2 LQKENI, per germline.

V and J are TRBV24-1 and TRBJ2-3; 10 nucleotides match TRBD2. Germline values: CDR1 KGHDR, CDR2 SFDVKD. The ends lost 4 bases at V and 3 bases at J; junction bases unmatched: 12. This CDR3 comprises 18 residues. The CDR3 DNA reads TGTGCCACCAGTGACTCCCCTTTAGCGGGGGGTGGGACAGATACGCAGTATTTT. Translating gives CATSDSPLAGGGTDTQYF.

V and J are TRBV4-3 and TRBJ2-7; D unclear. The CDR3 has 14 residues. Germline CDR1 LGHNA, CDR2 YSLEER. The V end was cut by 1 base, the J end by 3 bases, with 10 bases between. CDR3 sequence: CASSQVKGYYEQYF. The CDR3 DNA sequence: TGCGCCAGCAGCCAAGTAAAGGGCTACTACGAGCAGTACTTC.

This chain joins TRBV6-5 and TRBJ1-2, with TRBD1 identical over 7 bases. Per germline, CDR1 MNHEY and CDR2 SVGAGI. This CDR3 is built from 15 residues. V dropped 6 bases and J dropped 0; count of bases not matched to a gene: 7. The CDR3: CASRTGTVANYGYTF. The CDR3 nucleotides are TGTGCCAGCAGAACCGGGACAGTAGCTAACTATGGCTACACCTTC.

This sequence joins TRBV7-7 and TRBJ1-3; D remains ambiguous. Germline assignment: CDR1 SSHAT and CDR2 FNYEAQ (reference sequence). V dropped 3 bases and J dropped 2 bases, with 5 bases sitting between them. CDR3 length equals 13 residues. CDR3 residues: CASSFSTGNTIYF. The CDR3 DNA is TGTGCCAGCAGCTTTTCCACTGGAAACACCATATATTTT.

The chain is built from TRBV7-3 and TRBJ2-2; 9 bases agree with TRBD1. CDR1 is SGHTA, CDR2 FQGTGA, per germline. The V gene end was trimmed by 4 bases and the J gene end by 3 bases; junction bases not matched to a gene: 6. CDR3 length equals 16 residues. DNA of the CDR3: TGTGCCAGCAGCTCTGGGACAGGGCAGGACACCGGGGAGCTGTTTTTT. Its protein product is CASSSGTGQDTGELFF.

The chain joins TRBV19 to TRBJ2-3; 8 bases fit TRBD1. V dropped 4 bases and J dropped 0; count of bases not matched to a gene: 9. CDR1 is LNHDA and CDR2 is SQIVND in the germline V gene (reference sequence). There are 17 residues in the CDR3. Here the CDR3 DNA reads TGTGCCAGTAGTAGCAGGCAGGGGGCCCCTAGCACAGATACGCAGTATTTT. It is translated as CASSSRQGAPSTDTQYF.

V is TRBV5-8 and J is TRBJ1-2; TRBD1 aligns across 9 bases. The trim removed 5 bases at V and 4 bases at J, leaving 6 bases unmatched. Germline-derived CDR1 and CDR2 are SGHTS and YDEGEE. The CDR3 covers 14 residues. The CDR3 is CASSYQQGAYGYTF. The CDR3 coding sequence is TGTGCCAGCAGTTATCAACAGGGGGCCTATGGCTACACCTTC.

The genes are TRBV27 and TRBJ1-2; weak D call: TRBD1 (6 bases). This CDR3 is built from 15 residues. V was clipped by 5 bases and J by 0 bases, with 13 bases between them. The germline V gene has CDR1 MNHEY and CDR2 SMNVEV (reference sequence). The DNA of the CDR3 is TGTGCCAGCAGTACGGCCGGGACATCTAACTATGGCTACACCTTC. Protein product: CASSTAGTSNYGYTF.

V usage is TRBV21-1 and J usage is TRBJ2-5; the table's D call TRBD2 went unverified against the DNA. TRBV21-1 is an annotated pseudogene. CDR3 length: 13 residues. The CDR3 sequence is CASSKIRKETQYF. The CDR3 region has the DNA TGTGCCAGCAGCAAAATTAGAAAAGAGACCCAGTACTTC.

The CDR3 here is CSVYLYGYTF. CDR3 bases: TGCAGCGTCTACCTCTATGGCTACACCTTC. The chain is built from TRBV29-1 and TRBJ1-2; D uncertain. Germline values: CDR1 SQVTM, CDR2 ANQGSEA. The CDR3 consists of 10 residues. The V and J ends lost 6 bases and 4 bases respectively, with 6 bases between them.

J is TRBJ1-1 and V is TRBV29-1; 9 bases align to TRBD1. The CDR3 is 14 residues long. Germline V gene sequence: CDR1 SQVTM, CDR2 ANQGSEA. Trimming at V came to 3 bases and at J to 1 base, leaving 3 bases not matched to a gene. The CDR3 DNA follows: TGCAGCGTTGACTGGACAGGGGAGAACACTGAAGCTTTCTTT. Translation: CSVDWTGENTEAFF. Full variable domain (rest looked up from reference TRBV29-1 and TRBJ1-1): SAVISQKPSRDICQRGTSLTIQCQVDSQVTMMFWYRQQPGQSLTLIATANQGSEATYESGFVIDKFPISRPNLTFSTLTVSNMSPEDSSIYLCSVDWTGENTEAFFGQGTRLTVV.